Only one count was recorded for the clone carrying this TCR beta chain. Antigen unknown. The ends lost 3 bases at V and 3 bases at J; junction bases unmatched: 8. The CDR3 loop spans 15 amino acids. Germline V gene lookup returns CDR1 MNHEY and CDR2 SMNVEV (reference sequence). The data were obtained in a study of neoadjuvant nivolumab and ipilimumab in lung cancer. Study-level findings and limits: From pretherapy to surgery, tumor richness and clonality rose with dual therapy. TCR clonality did not significantly correlate with pathologic tumor regression.

TCRdb keeps only in-frame clones here, not all; method: immunoSEQ multiplex PCR. The sample consists of over 25,000 clones, under 95% of them appearing once. This clonotype originated in an adult with non-small cell lung cancer. The sample in question was peripheral blood, obtained after neoadjuvant nivolumab, alone or with ipilimumab, at or shortly before surgery. V is TRBV27 and J is TRBJ2-7; 7 bases map to TRBD2. CDR3 in amino acids: CASSFLGLEFYEQYF. CDR3 DNA sequence: TGTGCCAGCAGTTTCCTCGGACTAGAGTTCTACGAGCAGTACTTC.